This is a list of T cell receptor beta chains from one sample in a study of shared clonotypes between healthy human individuals. TCRdb's table, derived via immunoSEQ multiplex PCR, lists solely in-frame clones and lacks some. The sample shows around 83,000 clones, about 61% of them seen only once. The sample consisted of memory CD8+ T cells sorted from blood. Receptors were obtained from a man aged 25 to 45 in good health. Both conserved end residues are part of each CDR3. The order of the fields is clone size, J gene, V gene, D gene, CDR3 DNA, CDR3 protein. A D gene is named only where the DNA matches it firmly. Clone size, where shown, is once, few, many, or a class for clones that have expanded.

once,TRBJ1-2,TRBV18,.,TGTGCCAGCTCACCGTCGACGACTGCCTTTCTCTATGGCTACACCTTC,CASSPSTTAFLYGYTF
.,TRBJ1-5,TRBV29-1,.,TGCAGCCCCCGGAGGATGGGAGGTTGTCAGCCCCAGCATTTT,CSPRRMGGCQPQHF
few,TRBJ2-1,TRBV2,TRBD2,TGTGCCAGCAGTGAACAGCGGGATTCCTACAATGAGCAGTTCTTC,CASSEQRDSYNEQFF
medium-sized,TRBJ2-3,TRBV27,.,TGTGCCAGCAGTTTATCGGTATCCACAGATACGCAGTATTTT,CASSLSVSTDTQYF
.,TRBJ2-7,TRBV25-1,.,TGTGCCAGCAGTGAACAGGGTGCAATAACCTACGAGCAGTACTTC,CASSEQGAITYEQYF
many,TRBJ2-3,TRBV9,.,TGTGCCAGCGAAGGCCTTGCAGATACGCAGTATTTT,CASEGLADTQYF
.,TRBJ2-2,TRBV6-4,.,TGTGCCAGCAGTTCTCAGGCGTCCGGGGAGCTGTTTTTT,CASSSQASGELFF
few,TRBJ1-1,TRBV27,.,TGTGCCAGCGGTACAGGGTGGACTGAAGCTTTCTTT,CASGTGWTEAFF
.,TRBJ2-5,TRBV7-8,.,TGTGCCAGCAGAGCGGACGGACCCGGACAGGAGACCCAGTACTTC,CASRADGPGQETQYF
.,TRBJ2-7,TRBV19,TRBD1,TGTGCCAGTAGTATGGGGACAGGATTTTACGAGCAGTACTTC,CASSMGTGFYEQYF
.,TRBJ2-7,TRBV6-6,.,TGTGCCAGCAGGGGACGGGACAGCGGGGGGCAGTACTTC,CASRGRDSGGQYF
.,TRBJ2-1,TRBV5-1,TRBD2,TGCGCCAGCAGCGCCTCTAGCGGGAGCGTGAATGAGCAGTTCTTC,CASSASSGSVNEQFF
.,TRBJ2-1,TRBV28,TRBD2,TGTGCCAGCACCCCGCTGGGTCAAGGGCTAGCGGGAGAAGAGCAGTTCTTC,CASTPLGQGLAGEEQFF
.,TRBJ2-5,TRBV25-1,.,TGTGCCAGCAGTGAGTCTGGGGGTCGGGAGACCCAGTACTTC,CASSESGGRETQYF